This passage covers 4 T cell receptor beta chains from one sample sequenced in a study of Graves' ophthalmopathy and Graves' hyperthyroidism. The sequenced template was RNA, covering the TCR beta CDR3 region. Second-round multiplex PCR followed a first-round RT-PCR using HTBI primers. Each CDR3 protein gets one entry after TCRdb re-called the multiplex PCR reads with MiXCR. The profile covers 150,000 to 200,000 distinct CDR3 sequences, with around two fifths appearing a single time and approximately 8.9% taken by the ten largest. Sequenced material: peripheral blood. Source of these receptors: a man aged 30 to 45 with Graves' ophthalmopathy.

This clonotype was recorded at least ten times. The gene calls are TRBV6-4 and TRBJ1-1; 8 nucleotides align to TRBD1. With 3 bases clipped from V and 0 bases from J, the junction kept 18 bases outside the gene matches. There are 20 residues in the CDR3. Germline V gene lookup returns CDR1 MRHNA and CDR2 SNTAGT. In nucleotides, the CDR3 is TGTGCCAGCAGTGAGATATGGACAGGGAAAGGCAAGGGGATGAACACTGAAGCTTTCTTT. Residues: CASSEIWTGKGKGMNTEAFF.

At least ten counts were recorded for this clonotype. CDR3 sequence (DNA): TGTGCCAGCAGCGGGACCCGAGGGGGAGCTAACTATGGCTACACCTTC. Its protein product is CASSGTRGGANYGYTF. The rearrangement links TRBV2 to TRBJ1-2, with D possibly being TRBD1 (6 bases). CDR1 is SNHLY, CDR2 FYNNEI, per germline. The CDR3 is 16 residues long. V was pared by 6 bases and J by 0 bases, with 17 bases between.

This clonotype showed up many times. The rearrangement links TRBV20-1 to TRBJ2-5; no clear D. CDR1 and CDR2 (germline): DFQATT, SNEGSKA (reference sequence). Trimming pared 1 base from V and 4 bases from J, leaving 4 bases between. This CDR3 has 11 amino acids. The CDR3 sequence: CSARAGETQYF. The CDR3 bases are TGCAGTGCTAGAGCAGGAGAGACCCAGTACTTC.

This chain uses TRBV11-2 with TRBJ2-7; unclear D gene. Germline V gene sequence: CDR1 SGHAT, CDR2 FQNNGV. V lost 0 bases, J lost 0 bases, and 3 bases lay in between. This CDR3 comprises 13 residues. This CDR3 reads CASSLDHSYEQYF. The CDR3 DNA follows: TGTGCCAGCAGCTTAGATCACTCCTACGAGCAGTACTTC.